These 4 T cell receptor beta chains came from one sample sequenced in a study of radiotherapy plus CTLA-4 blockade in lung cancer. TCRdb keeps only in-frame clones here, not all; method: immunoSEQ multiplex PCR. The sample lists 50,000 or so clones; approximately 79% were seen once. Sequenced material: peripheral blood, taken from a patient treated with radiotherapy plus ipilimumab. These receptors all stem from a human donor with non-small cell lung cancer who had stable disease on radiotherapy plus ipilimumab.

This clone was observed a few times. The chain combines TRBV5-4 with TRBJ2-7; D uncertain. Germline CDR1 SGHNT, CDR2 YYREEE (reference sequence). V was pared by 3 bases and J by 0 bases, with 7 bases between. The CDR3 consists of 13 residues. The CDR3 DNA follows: TGTGCCAGCAGCTCTTACAACTCCTACGAGCAGTACTTC. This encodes CASSSYNSYEQYF.

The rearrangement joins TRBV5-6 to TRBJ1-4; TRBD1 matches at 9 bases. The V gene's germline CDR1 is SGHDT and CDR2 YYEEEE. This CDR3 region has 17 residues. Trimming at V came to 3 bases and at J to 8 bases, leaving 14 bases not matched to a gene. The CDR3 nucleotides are TGTGCCAGCAGCTCCTCCCGGGACAGGGTCCGCCCCGAAAAACTGTTTTTT. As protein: CASSSSRDRVRPEKLFF.

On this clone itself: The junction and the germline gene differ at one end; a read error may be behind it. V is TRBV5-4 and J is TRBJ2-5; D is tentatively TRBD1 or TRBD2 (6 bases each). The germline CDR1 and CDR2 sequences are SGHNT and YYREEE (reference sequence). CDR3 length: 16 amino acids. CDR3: CASSLSPGAPQATQYF. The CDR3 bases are TGTGCCAGCAGCTTGTCTCCGGGGGCCCCCCAAGCGACCCAGTACTTC.

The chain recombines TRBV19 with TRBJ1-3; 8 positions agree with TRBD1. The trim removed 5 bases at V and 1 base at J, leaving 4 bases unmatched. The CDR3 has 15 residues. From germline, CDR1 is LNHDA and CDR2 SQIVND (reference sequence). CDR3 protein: CASSSRQGSGNTIYF. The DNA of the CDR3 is TGTGCCAGTAGTTCCCGACAGGGGTCTGGAAACACCATATATTTT.